The clone carrying this T cell receptor beta chain was seen at least ten times. Time point here: newly diagnosed GD, antithyroid drugs for less than 3 months. The TCR library was prepared using RNA isolated from PBMCs. The source of the sample is a study of regulatory T cells in long-lasting Graves disease. Germline V lookup: CDR1 MNHEY, CDR2 SVGEGT. V was shortened by 2 bases and J by 0 bases, with 12 bases between the two germline ends. The length of the CDR3 is 16 residues. Library construction for TCR beta used iRepertoire HTBI primers and Arm-PCR of CDR3 regions. One entry per CDR3 protein, called by TCRdb with MiXCR from the multiplex PCR reads. The sample contains about 470,000 distinct CDR3 sequences, 15% to 20% of which appear only once. The sample was also reused in another study, on T cells in Graves' hyperthyroidism and ophthalmopathy.

The sample consisted of peripheral blood mononuclear cells (PBMCs), taken at new diagnosis, from a patient treated with antithyroid drugs. V usage is TRBV6-2 or TRBV6-3 and J usage is TRBJ2-3; D may be TRBD1 or TRBD2 (5 bases each). This receptor was obtained from a man aged 40-55 years with Graves disease. The DNA for the CDR3 is TGTGCCAGCAGTTACCCCGGACGGGGCAGCACAGATACGCAGTATTTT. This sequence encodes CASSYPGRGSTDTQYF.